This T cell receptor (beta chain) stems from a study of cytomegalovirus exposure and HLA in healthy donors. PCR was performed using 60 Vbeta and 13 Jbeta primers. Here immunoSEQ multiplex PCR was the method, and the copy in TCRdb shows in-frame clones only, minus some. Of 100,000 to 150,000 clones detected, 70% to 90% appear once; the ten largest clones hold less than 6.5%. This CDR3 spans 14 amino acids. The V and J ends lost 5 bases and 5 bases, in that order; junction bases with no gene match: 7. Germline-derived CDR1 and CDR2 are SGHTA and FQGTGA. Sequences were obtained from PBMCs. The chain joins TRBV7-3 to TRBJ1-1; 8 nucleotides line up with TRBD1. The clonotype comes from a woman aged 40-49 years in good health and CMV-seropositive. CDR3 amino acids: CASSPGQVGTEAFF. The CDR3 DNA is TGTGCCAGCAGCCCGGGACAGGTGGGGACTGAAGCTTTCTTT.